This T cell receptor (beta chain) is drawn from a study of identical twins. Study-wide points: Twins showed weaker excess sharing in their beta out-of-frame sequences.

The authors used template switching to add a universal primer site and gave cDNA unique molecular identifiers. TCRdb redid the calling of the 5' RACE reads with MiXCR, one entry per CDR3 protein. Of around 530,000 distinct CDR3 sequences in the sample, 13% to 15% were seen once. On this clonotype: The antigen is not known.

In germline, CDR1 is DFQATT, CDR2 SNEGSKA (reference sequence). V lost 0 bases, J lost 1 base, and 6 bases lay in between. The CDR3 runs to 14 residues. These data also formed part of another study, on yellow fever vaccine responses in identical twins.

The rearrangement joins TRBV20-1 to TRBJ1-4; no reliable D call. The clonotype comes from a woman between 18 and 29 years old in good health. The source material was CD4+ T cells sorted from blood. The CDR3 DNA is TGCAGTGCTAGAGATTGGGTAACTAATGAAAAACTGTTTTTT. This gives the protein CSARDWVTNEKLFF.